Shown below are 20 T cell receptor beta chains from a single sample sequenced in a study of blood T cell repertoires in COVID-19. Here immunoSEQ multiplex PCR was the method, and the copy in TCRdb shows in-frame clones only, minus some. The table lists some 140,000 clones, around 73% of them singletons, with around 9.9% in the top ten. Sequencing was performed on peripheral blood. The receptor source for this set is a man in his 60s who had recovered from COVID-19.

The rearrangement uses TRBV28 and TRBJ1-1, with D unresolved. The germline V gene has CDR1 MDHEN and CDR2 SYDVKM. The CDR3 has 14 amino acids. V lost 5 bases and J lost 6, with 16 bases in between. The CDR3 sequence is CASSIHADRSEAFF. The DNA of the CDR3 is TGTGCCAGCAGTATTCACGCGGATCGCTCTGAAGCTTTCTTT.

V gene TRBV6-2 or TRBV6-3 combines with J gene TRBJ1-6; D uncertain. V gave up 2 bases and J gave up 7 bases, with 9 bases separating them. Germline CDR1 is MNHEY and CDR2 is SVGEGT. CDR3 length equals 14 residues. The CDR3 DNA sequence: TGTGCCAGCAGTTACGTGGGCCAAAATTCACCCCTCCACTTT. Protein product: CASSYVGQNSPLHF.

V and J are TRBV12-3 or TRBV12-4 and TRBJ1-2, with D unclear. Trimming removed 5 bases at V and 8 bases at J, with 12 bases between. This CDR3 region has 12 residues. The CDR3 coding sequence is TGTGCCAGCAGTGCCCTCCTCACAGGCTACACCTTC. It translates to CASSALLTGYTF.

The V gene is TRBV10-3, the J gene TRBJ1-3; 7 bases are shared with TRBD1. The J segment lost 3 bases and the V segment lost 6 bases, leaving 2 bases of the junction unmatched. CDR3 length equals 13 residues. The germline gives CDR1 ENHRY, CDR2 SYGVKD. This CDR3 is CAISGQVGNTIYF. The CDR3 DNA is TGTGCCATCAGCGGACAGGTTGGAAACACCATATATTTT.

The chain carries TRBV10-2 and TRBJ1-2; D is unclear. Trimming stripped 0 bases from V and 2 bases from J, with 10 bases between. Germline CDR1 reads WSHSY; CDR2 reads SAAADI. The CDR3 runs to 15 residues. This chain's CDR3 is CASSESNRGNYGYTF. In DNA form, the CDR3 reads TGCGCCAGCAGTGAGTCGAATCGCGGGAACTATGGCTACACCTTC.

This chain uses TRBV7-6 with TRBJ2-3, with 12 positions matching TRBD2. V shed 5 bases, J shed 1 base, and the junction held 7 bases outside the gene matches. The CDR3 consists of 17 residues. CDR1 and CDR2 from the germline V gene are SGHVS and FNYEAQ. DNA of the CDR3: TGTGCCAGCAGCGCTCTAGCGGGAGGGGAAGGCACAGATACGCAGTATTTT. This codes for CASSALAGGEGTDTQYF. Looking up the rest from reference TRBV7-6 and TRBJ2-3 gives the full variable domain: GAGVSQSPRYKVTKRGQDVALRCDPISGHVSLYWYRQALGQGPEFLTYFNYEAQQDKSGLPNDRFSAERPEGSISTLTIQRTEQRDSAMYRCASSALAGGEGTDTQYFGPGTRLTVL.

This clone was seen only once. The gene calls are TRBV19 and TRBJ2-7, with 15 bases that match TRBD2. Germline V gene data show CDR1 as LNHDA and CDR2 as SQIVND (reference sequence). After removal of 3 bases from V and 5 bases from J, the junction contained 5 bases not matched to a gene. This CDR3 region has 16 residues. CDR3 coding DNA: TGTGCCAGTAGTATCGGGACTAGCGGGAGGAACGACGAGCAGTACTTC. Amino acids: CASSIGTSGRNDEQYF.

The chain joins TRBV9 to TRBJ1-2, with no clear D. The CDR3 has 15 residues. Between the trimmed V and J ends, which lost 3 bases and 7 bases, there was a span of 19 bases. Germline V gene data show CDR1 as SGDLS and CDR2 as YYNGEE. The CDR3 region is CASSGASANRGGYTF. CDR3 nucleotide sequence: TGTGCCAGCAGCGGGGCCTCGGCCAATCGGGGTGGCTACACCTTC.

V is TRBV18 and J is TRBJ2-4; weak D call: TRBD2 (6 bases). The V end was cut by 3 bases, the J end by 4 bases, with 10 bases between. The germline CDR1 and CDR2 sequences are KGHSH and LQKENI. This CDR3 is built from 14 residues. CDR3 sequence reads: CASSPLATKNIQYF. For the CDR3, the DNA is TGTGCCAGCTCACCCCTAGCGACGAAAAACATTCAGTACTTC. Filled out from reference TRBV18 and TRBJ2-4, the complete variable domain reads NAGVMQNPRHLVRRRGQEARLRCSPMKGHSHVYWYRQLPEEGLKFMVYLQKENIIDESGMPKERFSAEFPKEGPSILRIQQVVRGDSAAYFCASSPLATKNIQYFGAGTRLSVL.

V usage is TRBV13 and J usage is TRBJ1-2; tentatively, D is TRBD1 (5 bases). From germline, CDR1 is PRHDT and CDR2 FYEKMQ (reference sequence). The germline V and J ends were trimmed by 2 bases and 13 bases, with 14 bases remaining between them. The CDR3 has 12 amino acids. In DNA form, the CDR3 reads TGTGCCAGCAGCTTAAGTCAGGGAACGGTCACCTTC. This translates into CASSLSQGTVTF.

This clone is a singleton in its sample. The chain links TRBV9 to TRBJ2-1, with 14 bases matching TRBD2. V was clipped by 0 bases and J by 12 bases; unmatched bases: 5. In germline, CDR1 is SGDLS, CDR2 YYNGEE. This CDR3 has 15 amino acids. As DNA, the CDR3 is TGTGCCAGCAGCGTAGTTGGGACTAGCGGGGGAGGGCAGTTCTTC. Translating it yields CASSVVGTSGGGQFF.

This chain joins TRBV3-1 (or the pseudogene TRBV3-2) and TRBJ1-6; tentatively, D is TRBD1 (5 bases). CDR3 length equals 14 residues. Germline loops: CDR1 LGHDT, CDR2 YNNKEL (reference sequence). V shed 4 bases and J shed 9 bases, with 13 bases lying between them. This chain's CDR3 is CASSPGGEGSPLHF. The CDR3 region has the DNA TGTGCCAGCAGCCCCGGAGGGGAGGGTTCACCCCTCCACTTT.

The chain recombines TRBV4-1 with TRBJ2-4, with D perhaps matching TRBD1 (5 bases). The CDR3 extends over 15 amino acids. Looked up from germline, CDR1 is MGHRA and CDR2 is YSYEKL. V was pared by 1 base and J by 6 bases, with 13 bases between. The CDR3 here is CASSQGGRMGNIQYF. CDR3 nucleotide sequence: TGCGCCAGCAGCCAAGGGGGCCGAATGGGAAACATTCAGTACTTC.

This clone was seen a single time. The chain couples TRBV3-1 (or the pseudogene TRBV3-2) to TRBJ1-2; TRBD1 might be the D (5 bases). Trimming cost V 4 bases and J 4 bases, with 16 bases left between them. Germline CDR1 is LGHDT and CDR2 is YNNKEL (reference sequence). The CDR3 totals 15 residues. CDR3 amino acids: CASSLGRQGGYGYTF. DNA for the CDR3: TGTGCCAGCAGCCTAGGAAGGCAGGGAGGCTATGGCTACACCTTC.

This clone was picked up many times. This chain joins TRBV28 and TRBJ1-1; no firm D call. With 6 bases removed from V and 5 bases from J, the gap between germline ends came to 13 bases. The CDR3 totals 13 residues. Germline V CDR1 and CDR2: MDHEN, SYDVKM. The CDR3 is CASRLQRRTEAFF. The CDR3 bases are TGTGCCAGCAGGCTACAGAGACGGACTGAAGCTTTCTTT.

The J gene is TRBJ1-6, the V gene TRBV7-9; possible D gene TRBD1, 6 bases. The CDR3 totals 15 residues. V shed 5 bases and J shed 7 bases, with 15 bases lying between them. Looked up from germline, CDR1 is SEHNR and CDR2 is FQNEAQ (reference sequence). The CDR3 loop is CASSPTGVLNSPLHF. The CDR3 DNA reads TGTGCCAGCAGCCCGACAGGAGTCCTCAATTCACCCCTCCACTTT. The full variable domain, completed using reference TRBV7-9 and TRBJ1-6, is DTGVSQNPRHKITKRGQNVTFRCDPISEHNRLYWYRQTLGQGPEFLTYFQNEAQLEKSRLLSDRFSAERPKGSFSTLEIQRTEQGDSAMYLCASSPTGVLNSPLHFGNGTRLTVT.

The J gene is TRBJ1-2, the V gene TRBV6-2 or TRBV6-3; 8 bases are shared with TRBD1. Germline CDR1 and CDR2: MNHEY and SVGEGT. This CDR3 has 16 amino acids. Trimming at V came to 5 bases and at J to 6 bases, leaving 14 bases not matched to a gene. The CDR3 bases are TGTGCCAGCAGTAATCCCGGGACAGGAGGACGCAATGGCTACACCTTC. Its translation: CASSNPGTGGRNGYTF.

This chain links TRBV4-3 with TRBJ2-7; no reliable D call. Trimming stripped 4 bases from V and 2 bases from J, with 15 bases between. The CDR3 loop spans 15 amino acids. Germline-derived CDR1 and CDR2 are LGHNA and YSLEER. DNA of the CDR3: TGCGCCAGCAGCCCCTCCCGCAGTGGGCCCTACGAGCAGTACTTC. It translates to CASSPSRSGPYEQYF.

Regarding this clone: This may come from a read error, since a much larger clone is one base off. Other DNA sequences in the sample encode the same CDR3. The chain uses TRBV11-2 and TRBJ2-1, with 8 bases lining up with TRBD2. The CDR3 runs to 14 residues. Germline assignment: CDR1 SGHAT and CDR2 FQNNGV. DNA for the CDR3: TGTGCCCGCAGCGTGCTGGGGGCGGGGGGCGAGCAGTTCTTC. Its translation: CARSVLGAGGEQFF.

This clone was picked up a small number of times. V and J are TRBV19 and TRBJ1-5, with 7 bases fitting TRBD1. This CDR3 comprises 15 residues. Trimming at V came to 9 bases and at J to 3 bases, leaving 11 bases not matched to a gene. Germline values: CDR1 LNHDA, CDR2 SQIVND (reference sequence). The CDR3 sequence: CASSGAGGNNQPQHF. CDR3 coding DNA: TGTGCCAGCTCCGGAGCAGGGGGGAACAATCAGCCCCAGCATTTT.